This T cell receptor (beta chain) was retrieved from a study of untreated major depressive disorder. Libraries were prepared by immunoSEQ multiplex PCR; TCRdb keeps only in-frame clonotypes and omits some of them. The sample gives more than 15,000 clones, 92% of which show up once; about 0.6% is in the top ten. The clonotype comes from a middle-aged woman with major depressive disorder. The sample consisted of CD4+ T cells from PBMCs.

In DNA, the CDR3 is TGTGCCAGCAGTCCAGACAGGGGAAATCCCTCGTCCTACAATGAGCAGTTCTTC. Protein sequence: CASSPDRGNPSSYNEQFF. The V call is TRBV27, the J call TRBJ2-1, with 8 bases that match TRBD1. The germline V gene has CDR1 MNHEY and CDR2 SMNVEV (reference sequence). V lost 5 bases to trimming and J lost 1 base; unmatched junction nucleotides: 13. This CDR3 spans 18 amino acids.